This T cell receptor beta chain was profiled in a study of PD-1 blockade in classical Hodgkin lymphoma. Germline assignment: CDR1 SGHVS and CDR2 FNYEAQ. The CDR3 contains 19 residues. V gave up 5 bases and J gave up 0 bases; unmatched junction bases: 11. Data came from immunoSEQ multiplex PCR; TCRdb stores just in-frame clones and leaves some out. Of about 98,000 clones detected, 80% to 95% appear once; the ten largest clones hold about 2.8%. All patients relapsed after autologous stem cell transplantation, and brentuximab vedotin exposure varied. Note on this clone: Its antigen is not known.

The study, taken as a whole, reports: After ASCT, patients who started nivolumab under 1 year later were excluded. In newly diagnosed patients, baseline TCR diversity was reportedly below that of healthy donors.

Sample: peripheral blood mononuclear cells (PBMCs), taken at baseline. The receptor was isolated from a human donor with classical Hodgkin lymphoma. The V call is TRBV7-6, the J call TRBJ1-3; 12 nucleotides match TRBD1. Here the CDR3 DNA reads TGTGCCAGCAGCCTGGAGCGGGACAGGGGGCAAGGCTCTGGAAACACCATATATTTT. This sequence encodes CASSLERDRGQGSGNTIYF.